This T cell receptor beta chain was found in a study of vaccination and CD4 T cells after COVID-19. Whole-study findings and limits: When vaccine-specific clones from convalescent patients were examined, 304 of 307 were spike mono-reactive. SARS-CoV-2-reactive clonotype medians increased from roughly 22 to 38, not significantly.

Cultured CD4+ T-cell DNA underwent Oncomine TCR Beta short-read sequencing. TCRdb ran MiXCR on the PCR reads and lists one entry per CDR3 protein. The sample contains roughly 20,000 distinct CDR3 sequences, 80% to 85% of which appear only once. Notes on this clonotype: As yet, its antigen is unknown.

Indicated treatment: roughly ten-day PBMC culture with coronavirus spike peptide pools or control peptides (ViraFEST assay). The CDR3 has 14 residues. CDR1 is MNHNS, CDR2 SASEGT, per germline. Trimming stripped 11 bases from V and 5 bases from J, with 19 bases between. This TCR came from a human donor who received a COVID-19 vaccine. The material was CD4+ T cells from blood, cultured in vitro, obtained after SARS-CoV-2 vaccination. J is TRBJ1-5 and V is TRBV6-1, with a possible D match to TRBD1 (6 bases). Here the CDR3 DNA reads TGTGCCGCTAGCTTAGGACAGCTAGATCAGCCCCAGCATTTT. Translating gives CAASLGQLDQPQHF.